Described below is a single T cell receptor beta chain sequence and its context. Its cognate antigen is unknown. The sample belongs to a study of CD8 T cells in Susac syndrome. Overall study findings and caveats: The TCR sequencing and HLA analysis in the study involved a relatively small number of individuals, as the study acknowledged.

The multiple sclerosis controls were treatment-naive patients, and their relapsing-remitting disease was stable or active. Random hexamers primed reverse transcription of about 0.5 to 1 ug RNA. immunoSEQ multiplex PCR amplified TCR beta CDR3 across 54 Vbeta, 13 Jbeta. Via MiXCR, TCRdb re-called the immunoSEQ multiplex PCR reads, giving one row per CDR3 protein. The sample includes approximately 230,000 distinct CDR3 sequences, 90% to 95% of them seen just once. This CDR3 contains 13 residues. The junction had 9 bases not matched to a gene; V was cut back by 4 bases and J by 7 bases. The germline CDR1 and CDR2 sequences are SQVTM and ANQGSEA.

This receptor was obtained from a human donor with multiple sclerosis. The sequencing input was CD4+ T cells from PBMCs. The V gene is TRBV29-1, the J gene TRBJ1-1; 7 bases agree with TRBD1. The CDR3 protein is CSVGRGGGGEAFF. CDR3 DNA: TGCAGCGTTGGAAGAGGGGGCGGGGGTGAAGCTTTCTTT.